Listed below are T cell receptor beta chains from one sample, sequenced in a study of T cells expressing NK-cell markers. Using the 5' RACE reads, TCRdb records one entry per CDR3 protein without DNA. The sample has hundreds of thousands of distinct CDR3 sequences. Sequenced input: blood T cells: a sorted CD56 or NKG2C T cell subset, CD4+ or CD8+ T cells, or bulk PBMC T cells (not recorded which). All receptors derive from a woman aged 18 to 75 in good health. The CDR3 runs from the conserved cysteine through the conserved F or W.

j_call v_call cdr3_aa
TRBJ2-2 TRBV9 CASSLGQGAATGELFF
TRBJ2-1 TRBV15 CATSRDGGARAGEQFF
TRBJ1-1 TRBV6-5 CASTPGTGEAFF
TRBJ2-1 TRBV12-3/TRBV12-4 CASRRLAGSSYNEQFF
TRBJ2-1 TRBV7-8 CASSAEVAGGPPNVQFF
TRBJ2-1 TRBV7-8 CASSRGGTSIYEQFF
TRBJ1-2 TRBV10-3 CAISDSGTGAEGYTF
TRBJ2-5 TRBV28 CASSLGQGMSEETQYF
TRBJ2-1 TRBV4-2 CASSLGGDAGGSSYNEQFF
TRBJ1-2 TRBV7-9 CASSFTGGNGYTF
TRBJ1-1 TRBV29-1 CSVEEFGSGRNTEAFF
TRBJ2-4 TRBV19 CASSMVWTAKNIQYF
TRBJ2-5 TRBV7-2 CASSLGGRGQQETQYF
TRBJ1-5 TRBV12-3/TRBV12-4 CASTLWRKINQPQHF
TRBJ2-1 TRBV19 CASSITSGVINEQFF
TRBJ2-1 TRBV7-7 CASSVQGYNEQFF
TRBJ2-1 TRBV5-1 CASSHGLAAYNEQFF
TRBJ2-5 TRBV12-3/TRBV12-4 CASTAGGDTQETQYF
TRBJ2-2 TRBV5-4 CASSNPLSLGSGELFF
TRBJ2-2 TRBV28 CASTPALAGAGELFF
TRBJ2-1 TRBV20-1 CSAREEGYEQFF
TRBJ1-5 TRBV12-3/TRBV12-4 CASSPAGPPSQPQHF
TRBJ2-1 TRBV20-1 CSARGQGGSGSLFF
TRBJ2-1 TRBV7-9 CASSEKTGSSYNEQFF
TRBJ1-2 TRBV12-3/TRBV12-4 CASSAGQPINYGYTF